This T cell receptor beta chain comes out of a study of blood T cell repertoires in COVID-19. The overall study: Acute-phase and convalescent COVID-19 samples originated in the United States, Italy and Spain. T cells, B-cell-depleted T cells, or PBMCs provided the cDNA or gDNA that served as material.

In the original processing: Counts of nucleated cells, estimated from reference gene primer amplification, were obtained. This table comes from immunoSEQ multiplex PCR, and its TCRdb copy is limited to in-frame clones, with some not included. V and J calls and clone size are copied from that table; D and trimming were computed from the DNA. In the table there are 210,000 or so clones, approximately 80% of which are singletons. Per germline, CDR1 MNHEY and CDR2 SVGEGT. The V segment lost 2 bases and the J segment 1 base; nucleotides outside the gene matches: 12. The length of the CDR3 is 18 residues. The material sequenced was peripheral blood. The TCR was taken from a woman of 80 years or more with acute or convalescent COVID-19. V is TRBV6-2 or TRBV6-3 and J is TRBJ2-5, with 8 bases that match TRBD2. The CDR3: CASSYNLAGKTPQETQYF. CDR3 coding DNA: TGTGCCAGCAGTTACAACTTAGCGGGAAAGACCCCCCAAGAGACCCAGTACTTC.